The TCR beta chain described here comes from a study of T cell changes during pregnancy in multiple sclerosis. TCRdb's copy holds only in-frame clones and misses some; the assay was immunoSEQ multiplex PCR. The data contain 30,000 to 40,000 clones, 90% of them seen just once; the ten biggest clones take up approximately 0.5%. V lost 4 bases and J 1 base, leaving 19 bases between the germline ends. CDR1 MDHEN and CDR2 SYDVKM come from the germline V gene. This CDR3 contains 17 residues. This sample comprised CD4+ T cells from peripheral blood mononuclear cells, obtained in the second trimester of pregnancy. This TCR derives from a female donor with multiple sclerosis, enrolled in a pregnancy study. The V and J genes are TRBV28 and TRBJ1-1, with D possibly being TRBD1 (5 bases). CDR3 in amino acids: CASSSQTEVIENTEAFF. CDR3 sequence (DNA): TGTGCCAGCAGTTCGCAGACAGAAGTTATAGAGAACACTGAAGCTTTCTTT.